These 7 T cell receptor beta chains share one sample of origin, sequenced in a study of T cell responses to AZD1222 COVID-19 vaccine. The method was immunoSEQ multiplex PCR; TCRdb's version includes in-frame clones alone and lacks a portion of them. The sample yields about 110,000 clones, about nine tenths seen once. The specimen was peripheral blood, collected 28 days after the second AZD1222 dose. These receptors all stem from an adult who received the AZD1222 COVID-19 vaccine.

CDR3 DNA: TGTGCCATCAGTGAACACTTGAACACTGAAGCTTTCTTT. This sequence encodes CAISEHLNTEAFF. The chain employs TRBV10-3 and TRBJ1-1; D remains ambiguous. V dropped 3 bases and J dropped 0 bases, with 5 bases sitting between them. The CDR3 spans 13 residues. The germline V gene encodes CDR1 ENHRY and CDR2 SYGVKD.

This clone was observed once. CDR3: CASSLYGQVYSNQPQHF. As DNA, the CDR3 is TGTGCCAGCAGCTTGTACGGACAAGTTTATAGCAATCAGCCCCAGCATTTT. V usage is TRBV5-6 and J usage is TRBJ1-5, with D perhaps TRBD1 (5 bases). V was clipped by 1 base and J by 0 bases, with 14 bases between them. CDR3 size: 17 residues. Germline values: CDR1 SGHDT, CDR2 YYEEEE.

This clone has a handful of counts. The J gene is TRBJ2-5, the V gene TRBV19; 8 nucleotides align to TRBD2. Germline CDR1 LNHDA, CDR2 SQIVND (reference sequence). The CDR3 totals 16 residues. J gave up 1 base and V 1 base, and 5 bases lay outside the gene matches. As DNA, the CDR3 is TGTGCCAGTAGTATAGTGAATAGCGGGATCCAAGAGACCCAGTACTTC. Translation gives CASSIVNSGIQETQYF.

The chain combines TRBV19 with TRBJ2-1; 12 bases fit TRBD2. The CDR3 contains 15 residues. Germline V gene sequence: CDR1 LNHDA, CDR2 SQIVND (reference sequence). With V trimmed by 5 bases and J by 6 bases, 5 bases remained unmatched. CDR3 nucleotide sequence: TGTGCCAGTAGTCTCACTAGCGGGGGGCCCAATGAGCAGTTCTTC. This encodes CASSLTSGGPNEQFF.

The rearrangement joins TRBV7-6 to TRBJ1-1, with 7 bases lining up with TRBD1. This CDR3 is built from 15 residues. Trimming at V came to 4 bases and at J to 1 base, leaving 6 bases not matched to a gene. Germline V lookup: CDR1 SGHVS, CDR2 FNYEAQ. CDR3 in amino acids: CASSYSQGGNTEAFF. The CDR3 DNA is TGTGCCAGCAGCTACTCCCAGGGGGGGAACACTGAAGCTTTCTTT.

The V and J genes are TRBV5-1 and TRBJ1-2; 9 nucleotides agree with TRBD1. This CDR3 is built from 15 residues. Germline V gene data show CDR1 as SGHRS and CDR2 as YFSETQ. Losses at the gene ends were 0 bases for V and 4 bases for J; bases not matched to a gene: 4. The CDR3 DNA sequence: TGCGCCAGCAGCTTGGCCCCGGGACAGGGCTATGGCTACACCTTC. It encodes CASSLAPGQGYGYTF.

The CDR3 protein is CASSLDGPAVSPLHF. The CDR3 DNA sequence: TGTGCCAGCAGCTTAGATGGTCCCGCGGTTTCACCCCTCCACTTT. The chain is built from TRBV11-2 and TRBJ1-6; no definite D call. Germline CDR1 and CDR2: SGHAT and FQNNGV. The CDR3 spans 15 residues. Trimming cost V 0 bases and J 9 bases, with 12 bases left between them.